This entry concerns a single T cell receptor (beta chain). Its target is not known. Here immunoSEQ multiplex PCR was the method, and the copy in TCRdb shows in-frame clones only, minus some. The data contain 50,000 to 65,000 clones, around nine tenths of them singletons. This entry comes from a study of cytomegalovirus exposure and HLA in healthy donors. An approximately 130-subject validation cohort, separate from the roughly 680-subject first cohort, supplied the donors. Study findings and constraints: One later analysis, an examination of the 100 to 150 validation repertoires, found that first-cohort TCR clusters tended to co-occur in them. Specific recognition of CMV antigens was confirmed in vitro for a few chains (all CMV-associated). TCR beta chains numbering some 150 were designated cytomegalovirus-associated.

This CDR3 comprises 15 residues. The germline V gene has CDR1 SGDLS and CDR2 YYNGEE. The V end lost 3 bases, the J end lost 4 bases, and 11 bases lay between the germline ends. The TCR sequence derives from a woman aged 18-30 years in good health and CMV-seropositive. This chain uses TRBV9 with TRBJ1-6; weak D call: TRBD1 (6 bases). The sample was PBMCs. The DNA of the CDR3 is TGTGCCAGCAGCGGGAGTACAGGGTATAATTCACCCCTCCACTTT. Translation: CASSGSTGYNSPLHF. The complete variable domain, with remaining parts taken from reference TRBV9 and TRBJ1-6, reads DSGVTQTPKHLITATGQRVTLRCSPRSGDLSVYWYQQSLDQGLQFLIQYYNGEERAKGNILERFSAQQFPDLHSELNLSSLELGDSALYFCASSGSTGYNSPLHFGNGTRLTVT.